This T cell receptor beta chain was recorded in a study of T cell changes during pregnancy in multiple sclerosis. Libraries were prepared by immunoSEQ multiplex PCR; TCRdb keeps only in-frame clonotypes and omits some of them. The table has approximately 130,000 clones, 90% to 96% seen once; the top ten hold around 0.46%. V was trimmed by 5 bases and J by 3 bases, leaving 20 bases between them. The germline V gene encodes CDR1 SEHNR and CDR2 FQNEAQ (reference sequence). CDR3 length: 16 amino acids. The specimen was peripheral blood, collected after pregnancy. The sequence was collected from a female donor with multiple sclerosis, enrolled in a pregnancy study. V is TRBV7-9 and J is TRBJ2-7; possible D gene TRBD1, 7 bases. As DNA, the CDR3 is TGTGCCAGCAGCCCAAAAGGGGGGACAGTGAGCTACGAGCAGTACTTC. It is translated as CASSPKGGTVSYEQYF.